This TCR beta chain was profiled in a study of blood T cell repertoires in COVID-19. Study-wide context: COVID-19 samples collected from the United States, Italy and Spain covered acute and convalescent phases. PBMCs, B-cell-depleted T cells, or T cells provided the cDNA or gDNA that made up the material.

Authors' data handling: Cell counts per sample came from amplifying reference gene primers. The method was immunoSEQ multiplex PCR; TCRdb's version includes in-frame clones alone and lacks a portion of them. V and J calls and clone size follow that table, whereas D and trimming were derived from the DNA. The sample lists approximately 280,000 clones, around 91% occurring once. Participants had their cohort set by participant-reported clinical history. The J segment lost 10 bases and the V segment lost 4 bases, leaving 13 bases of the junction unmatched. The length of the CDR3 is 17 residues. Per the germline V gene, CDR1 is SGHVS and CDR2 is FNYEAQ.

Sequencing was done on a sample of PBMCs or T cells enriched from blood (not recorded which). The receptor was derived from a woman aged 18-35 years with acute COVID-19. This chain links TRBV7-6 with TRBJ2-1, with TRBD2 matching over 13 bases. In DNA form, the CDR3 reads TGTGCCAGCAGCTACCAGCCCGGGACTAGCGGGACTAGGGAGCAGTTCTTC. It encodes CASSYQPGTSGTREQFF. Variable domain in full (rest from reference TRBV7-6 and TRBJ2-1): GAGVSQSPRYKVTKRGQDVALRCDPISGHVSLYWYRQALGQGPEFLTYFNYEAQQDKSGLPNDRFSAERPEGSISTLTIQRTEQRDSAMYRCASSYQPGTSGTREQFFGPGTRLTVL.